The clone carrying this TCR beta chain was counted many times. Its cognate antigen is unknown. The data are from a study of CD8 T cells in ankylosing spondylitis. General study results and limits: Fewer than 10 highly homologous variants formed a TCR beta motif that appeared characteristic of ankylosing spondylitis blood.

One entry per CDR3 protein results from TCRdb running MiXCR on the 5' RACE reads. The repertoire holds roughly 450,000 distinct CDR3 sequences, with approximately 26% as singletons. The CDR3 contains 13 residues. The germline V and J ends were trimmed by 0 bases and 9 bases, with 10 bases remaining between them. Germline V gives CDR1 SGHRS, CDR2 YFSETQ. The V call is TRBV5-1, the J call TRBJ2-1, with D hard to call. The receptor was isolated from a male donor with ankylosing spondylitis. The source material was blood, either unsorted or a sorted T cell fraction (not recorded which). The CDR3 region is CASSLDPTGEQFF. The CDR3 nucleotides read TGCGCCAGCAGCTTGGATCCCACGGGTGAGCAGTTCTTC.